What follows are 12 T cell receptor beta chains derived from one specimen sequenced in a study of cytomegalovirus exposure and HLA in healthy donors. Primers included in the PCR were 60 Vbeta and 13 Jbeta primers. Profiled with immunoSEQ multiplex PCR; TCRdb holds only in-frame clones, not every one. This table has 170,000 or so clones, approximately 88% appearing once. Specimen: PBMCs. The receptors stem from a boy younger than 10 in good health and CMV-seronegative.

This sequence joins TRBV28 and TRBJ2-1, with 11 bases lining up with TRBD2. Trimming took 4 bases from V and 12 from J; bases not matched to a gene: 17. Germline V CDR1 and CDR2: MDHEN, SYDVKM. The CDR3 spans 17 residues. CDR3 sequence reads: CASSSPELAGGTRVQFF. In nucleotides, the CDR3 is TGTGCCAGCAGTTCCCCCGAGCTAGCGGGAGGTACCCGAGTGCAGTTCTTC.

The genes are TRBV6-1 and TRBJ2-7; TRBD1 agrees at 7 bases. The CDR3 loop spans 15 amino acids. From germline, CDR1 is MNHNS and CDR2 SASEGT. V shed 7 bases and J 0 bases; nucleotides not matched to a gene: 9. CDR3 nucleotide sequence: TGTGCCAGCAACCTGGGACAGCTTAGCTCCTACGAGCAGTACTTC. Encoded protein: CASNLGQLSSYEQYF.

V usage is TRBV6-1 and J usage is TRBJ2-5; tentatively, D is TRBD2 (5 bases). This CDR3 comprises 16 residues. Germline lookup yields CDR1 MNHNS and CDR2 SASEGT. V was shortened by 4 bases and J by 1 base, with 16 bases between the two germline ends. The CDR3 is CASSGRPGFGQETQYF. For the CDR3, the DNA is TGTGCCAGCAGTGGACGTCCGGGGTTCGGCCAAGAGACCCAGTACTTC.

This clone was observed a handful of times. This rearrangement joins TRBV28 to TRBJ1-5, with D possibly matching TRBD1 (6 bases). Per the germline V gene, CDR1 is MDHEN and CDR2 is SYDVKM. V lost 6 bases and J lost 2, with 23 bases in between. The CDR3 has 18 residues. CDR3 DNA: TGTGCCAGCAGCCTAAGCCCCGAACAGGGAGCGGGCAATCAGCCCCAGCATTTT. This translates into CASSLSPEQGAGNQPQHF.

V is TRBV19 and J is TRBJ2-1, with 10 bases fitting TRBD2. V shed 3 bases, J shed 8 bases, and the junction held 7 bases outside the gene matches. Germline V lookup: CDR1 LNHDA, CDR2 SQIVND (reference sequence). The CDR3 has 15 residues. CDR3 region: CASSIRAGGPYEQFF. The CDR3 DNA is TGTGCCAGTAGTATCAGAGCGGGAGGGCCCTATGAGCAGTTCTTC.

The chain uses TRBV7-7 and TRBJ2-5; D gene ambiguous. Germline V gene data show CDR1 as SSHAT and CDR2 as FNYEAQ (reference sequence). V was shortened by 1 base and J by 5 bases, with 8 bases between the two germline ends. CDR3 length: 13 residues. CDR3 sequence (DNA): TGTGCCAGCAGCTTAGGAGTTATGGAGACCCAGTACTTC. This gives the protein CASSLGVMETQYF.

V is TRBV13 and J is TRBJ2-5; D may be TRBD2 (6 bases). The germline CDR1 and CDR2 sequences are PRHDT and FYEKMQ (reference sequence). There are 14 residues in the CDR3. Trimming left V 5 bases short and J 5 bases short, with 15 bases between. CDR3 protein: CASSLVSAGETQYF. DNA of the CDR3: TGTGCCAGCAGCCTCGTCTCGGCGGGGGAGACCCAGTACTTC.

With regard to this clone: Additional DNA sequences in this sample encode the identical CDR3. The J gene is TRBJ2-5, the V gene TRBV20-1; no firm D call. The CDR3 has 11 residues. Per the germline V gene, CDR1 is DFQATT and CDR2 is SNEGSKA (reference sequence). V lost 3 bases and J 5 bases, leaving 7 bases between the germline ends. The CDR3 DNA follows: TGCAGTGCTAGGCCCCGGGAGACCCAGTACTTC. It is translated as CSARPRETQYF.

V usage is TRBV28 and J usage is TRBJ2-1; a weak D match, TRBD1 (6 bases). The CDR3 sequence is 18 residues long. Per the germline V gene, CDR1 is MDHEN and CDR2 is SYDVKM. Trimming stripped 10 bases from V and 4 bases from J, with 29 bases between. CDR3 DNA: TGTGCCACCGCCGGGGCAGGGGCCCTCGGGATCCCTTACAATGAGCAGTTCTTC. It codes for CATAGAGALGIPYNEQFF.

This rearrangement joins TRBV11-3 to TRBJ2-3; unclear D gene. V lost 4 bases to trimming and J lost 6 bases, with 8 bases between them. The V gene's germline CDR1 is SGHNT and CDR2 YENEEA. The CDR3 consists of 12 residues. The CDR3 DNA is TGTGCCAGCAGCTCTGCGAGTGATACGCAGTATTTT. Protein sequence: CASSSASDTQYF.

The chain links TRBV7-2 to TRBJ2-5; a possible D gene is TRBD2 (6 bases). CDR3 size: 15 residues. Trimming pared 1 base from V and 3 bases from J, leaving 12 bases between. Germline CDR1 SGHTA, CDR2 FQGNSA. CDR3 amino acids: CASSLVLSGEETQYF. The CDR3 DNA follows: TGTGCCAGCAGCTTAGTACTATCGGGGGAAGAGACCCAGTACTTC.

This chain connects TRBV10-2 to TRBJ1-4; the D gene is possibly TRBD1 (5 bases). The germline V and J ends were trimmed by 5 bases and 3 bases, with 10 bases remaining between them. Germline CDR1 WSHSY, CDR2 SAAADI. This CDR3 comprises 14 residues. The CDR3 DNA sequence: TGCGCCAGCAGTTGGACACTATCTAATGAAAAACTGTTTTTT. This sequence encodes CASSWTLSNEKLFF.